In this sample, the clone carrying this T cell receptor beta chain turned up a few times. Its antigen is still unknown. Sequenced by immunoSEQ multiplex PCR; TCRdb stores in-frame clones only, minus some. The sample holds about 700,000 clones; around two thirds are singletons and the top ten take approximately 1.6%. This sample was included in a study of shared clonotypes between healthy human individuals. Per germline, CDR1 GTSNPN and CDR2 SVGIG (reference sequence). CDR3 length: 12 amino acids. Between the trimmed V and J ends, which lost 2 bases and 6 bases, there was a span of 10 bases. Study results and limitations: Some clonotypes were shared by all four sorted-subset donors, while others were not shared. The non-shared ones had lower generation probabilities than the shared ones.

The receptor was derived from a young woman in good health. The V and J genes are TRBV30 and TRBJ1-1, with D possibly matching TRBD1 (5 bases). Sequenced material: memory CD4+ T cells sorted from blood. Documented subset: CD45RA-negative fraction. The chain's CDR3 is CAWSRGGPEAFF. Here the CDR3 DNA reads TGTGCCTGGAGTAGGGGAGGCCCTGAAGCTTTCTTT.